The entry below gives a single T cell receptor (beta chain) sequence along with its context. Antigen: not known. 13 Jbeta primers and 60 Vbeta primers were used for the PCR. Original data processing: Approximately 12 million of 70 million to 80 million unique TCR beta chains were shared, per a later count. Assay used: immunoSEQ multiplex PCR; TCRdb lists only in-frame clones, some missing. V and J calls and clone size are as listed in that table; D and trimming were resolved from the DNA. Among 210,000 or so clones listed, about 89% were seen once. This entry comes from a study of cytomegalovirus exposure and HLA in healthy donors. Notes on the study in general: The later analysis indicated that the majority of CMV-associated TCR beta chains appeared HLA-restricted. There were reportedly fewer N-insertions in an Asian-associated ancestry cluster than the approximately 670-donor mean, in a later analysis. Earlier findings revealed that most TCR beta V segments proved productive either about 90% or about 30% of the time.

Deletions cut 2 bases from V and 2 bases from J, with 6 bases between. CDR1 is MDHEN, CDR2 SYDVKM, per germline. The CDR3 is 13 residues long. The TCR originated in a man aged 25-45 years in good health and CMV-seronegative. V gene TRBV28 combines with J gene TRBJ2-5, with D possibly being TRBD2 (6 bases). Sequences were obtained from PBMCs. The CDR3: CASSLGGQETQYF. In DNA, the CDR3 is TGTGCCAGCAGTTTAGGAGGGCAAGAGACCCAGTACTTC. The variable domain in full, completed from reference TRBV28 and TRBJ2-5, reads DVKVTQSSRYLVKRTGEKVFLECVQDMDHENMFWYRQDPGLGLRLIYFSYDVKMKEKGDIPEGYSVSREKKERFSLILESASTNQTSMYLCASSLGGQETQYFGPGTRLLVL.